These 22 T cell receptor beta chains were sequenced from one sample in a study of blood T cell repertoires in COVID-19. The method was immunoSEQ multiplex PCR; TCRdb's version includes in-frame clones alone and lacks a portion of them. Counted here are under 200,000 clones, roughly 78% occurring once; the ten biggest clones make up 8.1%. Sequences were obtained from peripheral blood. Every receptor here comes from a woman aged 55-69 years with COVID-19, enrolled during active disease.

This clone was recorded a few times. The chain employs TRBV6-2 or TRBV6-3 and TRBJ2-2; TRBD2 matches at 8 bases. This CDR3 region has 15 residues. Germline CDR1 MNHEY, CDR2 SVGEGT. V was pared by 2 bases and J by 5 bases, with 4 bases of the junction left unmatched. CDR3 residues: CASSYPAGDTGELFF. CDR3 nucleotide sequence: TGTGCCAGCAGTTACCCAGCGGGAGATACCGGGGAGCTGTTTTTT.

The chain joins TRBV19 to TRBJ1-3; D is ambiguous. Germline V gives CDR1 LNHDA, CDR2 SQIVND (reference sequence). The CDR3 runs to 15 residues. Deletions cut 8 bases from V and 0 bases from J, with 14 bases between. The CDR3 nucleotides read TGTGCCAGTGGACTGATGACATTCTCTGGAAACACCATATATTTT. It is translated as CASGLMTFSGNTIYF.

In its sample, this clone was seen a few times. V gene TRBV18 combines with J gene TRBJ1-5; tentatively, D is TRBD1 (5 bases). Germline assignment: CDR1 KGHSH and CDR2 LQKENI. The CDR3 consists of 16 residues. V lost 2 bases and J lost 0, with 11 bases in between. The CDR3 protein is CASSPGGVYSNQPQHF. Here the CDR3 DNA reads TGTGCCAGCTCACCAGGGGGGGTATATAGCAATCAGCCCCAGCATTTT.

The chain links TRBV5-1 to TRBJ2-3; tentative D call: TRBD2 (5 bases). Germline V gives CDR1 SGHRS, CDR2 YFSETQ. Trimming removed 4 bases at V and 2 bases at J, with 8 bases between. The CDR3 contains 13 residues. Here the CDR3 reads CASSVSVTDTQYF. The CDR3 DNA reads as TGCGCCAGCAGCGTTAGCGTCACAGATACGCAGTATTTT.

The V call is TRBV5-1, the J call TRBJ2-3; the match to TRBD2 covers 8 bases. CDR1 SGHRS and CDR2 YFSETQ come from the germline V gene. V lost 4 bases, J lost 5 bases, and 6 bases stayed unmatched. The CDR3 length is 14 residues. The CDR3 nucleotides read TGCGCCAGCAGCCGGGATCGGGGGGGAGATACGCAGTATTTT. Its translation is CASSRDRGGDTQYF.

The chain recombines TRBV12-3 or TRBV12-4 with TRBJ2-7; D ambiguous. This CDR3 is built from 11 residues. Trimming pared 1 base from V and 7 bases from J, leaving 5 bases between. The DNA of the CDR3 is TGTGCCAGCAGTTTAGGTCGGGAGCAGTACGTC. Protein product: CASSLGREQYV.

The V gene is TRBV5-6, the J gene TRBJ2-3; D possibly corresponds to TRBD2 (5 bases). With 4 bases removed from V and 0 bases from J, the gap between germline ends came to 18 bases. The CDR3 length is 17 residues. CDR1 SGHDT and CDR2 YYEEEE come from the germline V gene. This chain's CDR3 is CASSRLLSGTSTDTQYF. CDR3 bases: TGTGCCAGCAGCCGCCTCCTGAGCGGCACTAGCACAGATACGCAGTATTTT.

This clone was seen once. The chain uses TRBV7-9 and TRBJ1-1; D is ambiguous. The germline V and J ends were trimmed by 3 bases and 3 bases, with 8 bases remaining between them. CDR1 SEHNR and CDR2 FQNEAQ come from the germline V gene (reference sequence). The CDR3 consists of 13 residues. As DNA, the CDR3 is TGTGCCAGCAGCTTTGAGTTAGACACTGAAGCTTTCTTT. It translates to CASSFELDTEAFF.

This chain connects TRBV19 to TRBJ2-2, with 7 bases fitting TRBD1. V was clipped by 4 bases and J by 4 bases; unmatched bases: 6. CDR3 size: 15 residues. Germline V gene lookup returns CDR1 LNHDA and CDR2 SQIVND (reference sequence). The CDR3 sequence: CASSTKTGSTGELFF. The CDR3, as DNA: TGTGCCAGTAGTACCAAGACAGGGAGCACCGGGGAGCTGTTTTTT.

The rearrangement joins TRBV2 to TRBJ2-2; D not resolved. Germline V gene data show CDR1 as SNHLY and CDR2 as FYNNEI. Trimming pared 4 bases from V and 3 bases from J, leaving 12 bases between. The CDR3 has 15 residues. Here the CDR3 reads CASSGLVRHTGELFF. The CDR3 DNA reads as TGTGCCAGCAGTGGACTCGTTAGACACACCGGGGAGCTGTTTTTT.

The CDR3: CAWSASSGVSYNEQFF. DNA for the CDR3: TGTGCCTGGAGTGCCTCTAGCGGAGTCTCCTACAATGAGCAGTTCTTC. The rearrangement joins TRBV30 to TRBJ2-1; 7 bases match TRBD2. The CDR3 extends over 16 amino acids. From germline, CDR1 is GTSNPN and CDR2 SVGIG (reference sequence). V shed 1 base and J 0 bases; nucleotides not matched to a gene: 6.

This clone came up once. This rearrangement joins TRBV6-2 or TRBV6-3 to TRBJ2-7, with D maybe TRBD1 (5 bases). The germline V gene encodes CDR1 MNHEY and CDR2 SVGEGT. The CDR3 length is 15 residues. Trimming cost V 5 bases and J 3 bases, with 17 bases left between them. DNA of the CDR3: TGTGCCAGCAGTGGAGACACGCCAGGGATCTACGAGCAGTACTTC. Translating gives CASSGDTPGIYEQYF.

In DNA, the CDR3 is TGTGCCAGCAGCCAGCCGGGGGGCAGCAATGAGCAGTTCTTC. Encoded protein: CASSQPGGSNEQFF. The chain links TRBV6-5 to TRBJ2-1; D possibly corresponds to TRBD2 (7 bases). CDR1 and CDR2 from the germline V gene are MNHEY and SVGAGI. The CDR3 has 14 residues. V was clipped by 6 bases and J by 6 bases, with 15 bases between them.

The chain uses TRBV6-5 and TRBJ2-2; possible D gene TRBD2, 5 bases. The V gene's germline CDR1 is MNHEY and CDR2 SVGAGI. The CDR3 length is 15 residues. V lost 6 bases and J lost 3, with 14 bases in between. The CDR3 sequence: CASRTAAGDTGELFF. CDR3 coding DNA: TGTGCCAGCAGAACAGCGGCAGGCGACACCGGGGAGCTGTTTTTT.

The rearrangement joins TRBV29-1 to TRBJ1-2; TRBD1 aligns across 9 bases. CDR1 SQVTM and CDR2 ANQGSEA come from the germline V gene. The CDR3 has 14 residues. J gave up 5 bases and V 7 bases, and 11 bases lay outside the gene matches. The CDR3 bases are TGCAGCGCCGATCAAACAGGGGGCGAGTATGGCTACACCTTC. Its translation: CSADQTGGEYGYTF.

This clone was observed a handful of times. The rearrangement joins TRBV19 to TRBJ1-5, with TRBD1 matching 7 bases. CDR3 size: 15 residues. Germline trimming cut 5 bases from V and 2 bases from J; bases unmatched to any gene: 6. Per germline, CDR1 LNHDA and CDR2 SQIVND (reference sequence). The CDR3 loop is CASSSYRGGNQPQHF. The DNA of the CDR3 is TGTGCCAGTAGTTCCTACAGGGGCGGCAATCAGCCCCAGCATTTT.

The CDR3 DNA reads as TGTGCCAGCAGTGAACGGGGACAGGGAAAAAGGTACGAGCAGTACTTC. Its translation is CASSERGQGKRYEQYF. The chain combines TRBV6-1 with TRBJ2-7; 9 bases align to TRBD1. The germline CDR1 and CDR2 sequences are MNHNS and SASEGT. The CDR3 has 16 residues. Unmatched junction bases numbered 9, after V lost 2 bases and J lost 4 bases.

The chain is built from TRBV28 and TRBJ2-7, with TRBD2 identical over 9 bases. Germline assignment: CDR1 MDHEN and CDR2 SYDVKM. The CDR3 has 13 residues. Unmatched junction bases numbered 7, after V lost 6 bases and J lost 7 bases. The CDR3 loop is CASSRSGSNEQYF. As DNA, the CDR3 is TGTGCCAGCAGCCGTAGCGGGAGTAATGAGCAGTACTTC.

The V call is TRBV25-1, the J call TRBJ2-4, with a possible D match to TRBD1 (6 bases). The CDR3 runs 14 residues. V was shortened by 4 bases and J by 6 bases, with 13 bases between the two germline ends. Germline values: CDR1 MGHDK, CDR2 SYGVNS. The CDR3 loop reads CASSVSTGLNIQYF. For the CDR3, the DNA is TGTGCCAGCAGTGTTTCGACAGGTCTAAACATTCAGTACTTC.

The J gene is TRBJ2-5, the V gene TRBV28; tentatively, D is TRBD2 (6 bases). CDR1 is MDHEN, CDR2 SYDVKM, per germline. V lost 10 bases to trimming and J lost 7 bases, with 16 bases between them. The CDR3 spans 12 residues. In nucleotides, the CDR3 is TGTGCCACGAGGGAGGCTATGAGGACCCAGTACTTC. This gives the protein CATREAMRTQYF.

The gene calls are TRBV18 and TRBJ1-1, with unresolved D. The germline V gene has CDR1 KGHSH and CDR2 LQKENI. The CDR3 length is 14 residues. Deletions cut 6 bases from V and 1 base from J, with 12 bases between. The CDR3 coding sequence is TGTGCCAGCTCGACGGGTAGCCAGAACACTGAAGCTTTCTTT. This encodes CASSTGSQNTEAFF.

Regarding this clone: At one end, the junction sequence differs from germline, possibly due to a read error. V is TRBV6-2 or TRBV6-3 and J is TRBJ2-6; 7 positions match TRBD1. Per the germline V gene, CDR1 is MNHEY and CDR2 is SVGEGT. The CDR3 totals 12 residues. The CDR3 region has the DNA TGTGCCAGCAGTTACTCTACCGGGACAGCAAATTTC. It specifies CASSYSTGTANF.